Shown below are 27 T cell receptor beta chains from a single sample sequenced in a study of cytomegalovirus exposure and HLA in healthy donors. The PCR ran on 60 Vbeta and 13 Jbeta primers. Method: immunoSEQ multiplex PCR; TCRdb's copy keeps in-frame clones and lacks some. This table has more than 95,000 clones, over 65% appearing once. Sequenced: PBMCs. These receptors were taken from a man in his thirties or forties in good health and CMV-seropositive.

The CDR3 here is CASSSNGQGKSGELFF. CDR3 sequence (DNA): TGTGCCAGCAGCTCTAACGGTCAGGGTAAATCCGGGGAGCTGTTTTTT. The V gene is TRBV7-9, the J gene TRBJ2-2, with D possibly being TRBD1 (5 bases). Trimming cost V 4 bases and J 6 bases, with 18 bases left between them. Germline CDR1 is SEHNR and CDR2 is FQNEAQ (reference sequence). The CDR3 spans 16 residues.

The chain joins TRBV4-3 to TRBJ2-3; a weak D match, TRBD2 (6 bases). The germline V gene has CDR1 LGHNA and CDR2 YSLEER. V lost 5 bases and J 1 base, leaving 16 bases between the germline ends. The CDR3 is 16 amino acids. CDR3 coding DNA: TGCGCCAGCAGCGCTAGCCCAGGAGGGCGCACAGATACGCAGTATTTT. Protein sequence: CASSASPGGRTDTQYF.

The chain combines TRBV28 with TRBJ2-1; 13 bases line up with TRBD2. In germline, CDR1 is MDHEN, CDR2 SYDVKM. CDR3 length equals 17 residues. The ends lost 2 bases at V and 9 bases at J; junction bases unmatched: 10. CDR3 DNA: TGTGCCAGCAGTTTAAGACCGGGACTAGCGGGACACGGTGAGCAGTTCTTC. Protein sequence: CASSLRPGLAGHGEQFF.

The chain employs TRBV9 and TRBJ2-5; 14 bases align to TRBD2. Germline V gene data show CDR1 as SGDLS and CDR2 as YYNGEE. This CDR3 spans 16 amino acids. J was trimmed by 9 bases and V by 3 bases; bases with no gene match: 10. DNA of the CDR3: TGTGCCAGCAGCGGGGGGGGACTAGCGGGAGTGGAGGCCCAGTACTTC. Translation: CASSGGGLAGVEAQYF.

The CDR3 coding sequence is TGCGCCAGCAGCTTGGGGGGAGCGGTCTACGAGCAGTACTTC. Encoded protein: CASSLGGAVYEQYF. The chain employs TRBV5-1 and TRBJ2-7, with D perhaps TRBD2 (5 bases). Germline CDR1 reads SGHRS; CDR2 reads YFSETQ. This CDR3 contains 14 residues. V was shortened by 0 bases and J by 3 bases, with 10 bases between the two germline ends.

CDR3 DNA: TGCGCCAGCAGCCCCGGACAGGGGGCGTTCGGCTACACCTTC. Its translation: CASSPGQGAFGYTF. This chain connects TRBV5-1 to TRBJ1-2, with 11 bases fitting TRBD1. The V gene's germline CDR1 is SGHRS and CDR2 YFSETQ. The CDR3 extends over 14 amino acids. J lost 8 bases, V lost 4 bases, and 7 bases had no gene match. Looking up the rest from reference TRBV5-1 and TRBJ1-2 gives the full variable domain: KAGVTQTPRYLIKTRGQQVTLSCSPISGHRSVSWYQQTPGQGLQFLFEYFSETQRNKGNFPGRFSGRQFSNSRSEMNVSTLELGDSALYLCASSPGQGAFGYTFGSGTRLTVV.

This clone was recorded only once. The chain joins TRBV4-3 to TRBJ2-1, with 7 bases fitting TRBD1. The CDR3 runs 14 residues. Germline V gene sequence: CDR1 LGHNA, CDR2 YSLEER. The V segment lost 0 bases and the J segment 9 bases; nucleotides outside the gene matches: 5. CDR3 coding DNA: TGCGCCAGCAGCCAAGATCTAGGGGGCGCTGAGCAGTTCTTC. Translated, it gives CASSQDLGGAEQFF.

The chain carries TRBV27 and TRBJ1-5; 10 bases are shared with TRBD1. CDR1 is MNHEY, CDR2 SMNVEV, per germline (reference sequence). The length of the CDR3 is 14 residues. V dropped 4 bases and J dropped 6; count of bases not matched to a gene: 3. This chain's CDR3 is CASSSGQGVQPQHF. DNA for the CDR3: TGTGCCAGCAGTTCCGGACAGGGGGTTCAGCCCCAGCATTTT.

V and J are TRBV27 and TRBJ1-2, with D maybe TRBD1 (6 bases). V was pared by 5 bases and J by 2 bases, with 9 bases between. Germline V gene lookup returns CDR1 MNHEY and CDR2 SMNVEV (reference sequence). There are 13 residues in the CDR3. As DNA, the CDR3 is TGTGCCAGCAGTCACAGGGAGAACTATGGCTACACCTTC. Its protein is CASSHRENYGYTF.

The CDR3 is CAWSPRVKQYF. In nucleotides, the CDR3 is TGTGCCTGGAGTCCCCGGGTAAAACAGTACTTC. The rearrangement joins TRBV30 to TRBJ2-7; no clear D gene. Germline CDR1 reads GTSNPN; CDR2 reads SVGIG (reference sequence). Trimming left V 2 bases short and J 10 bases short, with 12 bases between. This CDR3 region has 11 residues. Supplemented by reference TRBV30 and TRBJ2-7, the full variable domain reads SQTIHQWPATLVQPVGSPLSLECTVEGTSNPNLYWYRQAAGRGLQLLFYSVGIGQISSEVPQNLSASRPQDRQFILSSKKLLLSDSGFYLCAWSPRVKQYFGPGTRLTVT.

This sequence joins TRBV5-4 and TRBJ2-1; TRBD2 matches 7 bases. With V trimmed by 5 bases and J by 8 bases, 4 bases remained unmatched. Germline CDR1 SGHNT, CDR2 YYREEE (reference sequence). The CDR3 loop spans 12 amino acids. The CDR3 loop is CASRRTRDEQFF. The CDR3 coding sequence is TGTGCCAGCAGGCGGACTAGGGATGAGCAGTTCTTC.

V usage is TRBV6-5 and J usage is TRBJ2-3; TRBD1 agrees at 7 bases. Germline CDR1 reads MNHEY; CDR2 reads SVGAGI. The CDR3 is 14 amino acids. V lost 4 bases, J lost 3 bases, and 4 bases stayed unmatched. The CDR3: CASSSRGFTDTQYF. The CDR3 coding sequence is TGTGCCAGCAGTTCCAGGGGGTTTACAGATACGCAGTATTTT.

V gene TRBV6-1 combines with J gene TRBJ2-5; 8 bases agree with TRBD1. The CDR3 has 13 residues. The trim removed 7 bases at V and 2 bases at J, leaving 3 bases unmatched. The germline gives CDR1 MNHNS, CDR2 SASEGT. CDR3 DNA: TGTGCCAGCAATACAGGGGGGCAAGAGACCCAGTACTTC. Residues: CASNTGGQETQYF.

The chain links TRBV10-3 to TRBJ2-7; TRBD2 is a possible D gene (6 bases). The V gene lost 10 bases and the J gene lost 5 bases, with 12 bases spanning the gap. The CDR3 has 11 amino acids. Germline loops: CDR1 ENHRY, CDR2 SYGVKD. CDR3 DNA sequence: TGTGCCACACGGCGGGACCACGAGCAGTACTTC. Translated, it gives CATRRDHEQYF.

In regard to this clone: Germline is not matched at one junction end, which may reflect a read error. The gene calls are TRBV7-2 and TRBJ2-7; TRBD2 matches 11 bases. Germline CDR1 SGHTA, CDR2 FQGNSA. The CDR3 extends over 15 amino acids. The CDR3 DNA follows: TGTGCCAGCAGCGTAGCGGGAGGGCCCTCCTACGAGCAGTACTTT. This translates into CASSVAGGPSYEQYF.

The chain joins TRBV5-1 to TRBJ1-2, with 7 bases fitting TRBD1. J was trimmed by 5 bases and V by 4 bases; bases with no gene match: 5. Germline CDR1 is SGHRS and CDR2 is YFSETQ. The CDR3 loop spans 13 amino acids. CDR3 coding DNA: TGCGCCAGCAGCCCGACAGGGCTTTATGGCTACACCTTC. This gives the protein CASSPTGLYGYTF.

CDR3 in DNA: TGTGCCAGCAGCCCCCCCCCGTATACGCAGTATTTT. Translated: CASSPPPYTQYF. This chain connects TRBV5-6 to TRBJ2-3; D is ambiguous. Germline V CDR1 and CDR2: SGHDT, YYEEEE. The CDR3 is made up of 12 amino acids. V lost 4 bases, J lost 7 bases, and 10 bases lay in between.

The chain couples TRBV6-1 to TRBJ2-3, with 8 bases that match TRBD2. The CDR3 contains 15 residues. Germline CDR1 MNHNS, CDR2 SASEGT. Trimming cost V 4 bases and J 1 base; bases outside gene matches: 4. Here the CDR3 DNA reads TGTGCCAGCAGTGTTGAAGCGGGAGGCACAGATACGCAGTATTTT. This translates into CASSVEAGGTDTQYF.

The V call is TRBV7-2, the J call TRBJ2-3, with D maybe TRBD2 (6 bases). V gave up 3 bases and J gave up 1 base, with 11 bases separating them. The CDR3 contains 15 residues. Germline V lookup: CDR1 SGHTA, CDR2 FQGNSA. CDR3 protein: CASSFSGEGTDTQYF. CDR3 sequence (DNA): TGTGCCAGCAGCTTTTCGGGAGAGGGCACAGATACGCAGTATTTT.

The V gene is TRBV7-9, the J gene TRBJ2-7, with TRBD1 as a possible D gene (6 bases). The CDR3 contains 15 residues. CDR1 is SEHNR, CDR2 FQNEAQ, per germline (reference sequence). V was trimmed by 5 bases and J by 5 bases, leaving 19 bases between them. CDR3 in amino acids: CASSPSTGGTNEQYF. The CDR3 nucleotides are TGTGCCAGCAGCCCTTCGACTGGGGGCACGAACGAGCAGTACTTC.

This clone was observed a single time. The V and J genes are TRBV6-5 and TRBJ1-5, with D perhaps matching TRBD1 (5 bases). Trimming pared 5 bases from V and 0 bases from J, leaving 11 bases between. This CDR3 region has 15 residues. Germline CDR1 is MNHEY and CDR2 is SVGAGI. This CDR3 reads CASSRGTGSNQPQHF. CDR3 DNA sequence: TGTGCCAGCAGTCGCGGGACGGGTAGCAATCAGCCCCAGCATTTT.

V gene TRBV30 combines with J gene TRBJ2-1, with 15 positions matching TRBD2. This CDR3 is 16 amino acids long. V trimming: 5 bases; J trimming: 2 bases; junction bases outside the gene matches: 4. Per the germline V gene, CDR1 is GTSNPN and CDR2 is SVGIG (reference sequence). This CDR3 reads CAWLGLAGGAYNEQFF. In nucleotides, the CDR3 is TGTGCCTGGCTTGGACTAGCGGGAGGGGCCTACAATGAGCAGTTCTTC.

The chain employs TRBV11-2 and TRBJ2-7; 7 bases line up with TRBD2. Germline V gives CDR1 SGHAT, CDR2 FQNNGV. This CDR3 has 16 amino acids. Unmatched junction bases numbered 19, after V lost 5 bases and J lost 9 bases. The CDR3 nucleotides read TGTGCCAGCAGCCCCGAGTTGGGGGAGGGCCGATTATCGCAGTACTTC. It encodes CASSPELGEGRLSQYF. The variable domain in full, with the rest retrieved from reference TRBV11-2 and TRBJ2-7, is EAGVAQSPRYKIIEKRQSVAFWCNPISGHATLYWYQQILGQGPKLLIQFQNNGVVDDSQLPKDRFSAERLKGVDSTLKIQPAKLEDSAVYLCASSPELGEGRLSQYFGPGTRLTVT.

The chain combines TRBV5-4 with TRBJ2-3; TRBD2 matches at 7 bases. The CDR3 runs to 15 residues. Germline V CDR1 and CDR2: SGHNT, YYREEE (reference sequence). V lost 9 bases and J lost 4; bases outside the gene matches: 14. For the CDR3, the DNA is TGTGCCACAGCTCCACGGGAGGTGGGGCCAGATACGCAGTATTTT. The encoded protein is CATAPREVGPDTQYF.

The chain has TRBV9 and TRBJ1-2; a weak D match, TRBD1 (6 bases). The CDR3 has 15 residues. With 6 bases removed from V and 1 base from J, the gap between germline ends came to 16 bases. Germline loops: CDR1 SGDLS, CDR2 YYNGEE. CDR3 sequence: CASKDGGSVNYGYTF. The CDR3, as DNA: TGTGCCAGCAAGGATGGGGGCAGTGTTAACTATGGCTACACCTTC.

This chain joins TRBV29-1 and TRBJ2-7, with TRBD1 matching over 10 bases. This CDR3 region has 19 residues. V shed 7 bases and J 2 bases; nucleotides not matched to a gene: 23. Germline V gene data show CDR1 as SQVTM and CDR2 as ANQGSEA. The CDR3 bases are TGCAGCGCCCCGCCCTTAGACAGGGGGCTTGGTCAGTTTCCCTACGAGCAGTACTTC. Protein sequence: CSAPPLDRGLGQFPYEQYF.

V usage is TRBV30 and J usage is TRBJ2-4, with D perhaps TRBD1 (6 bases). This CDR3 is built from 15 residues. Germline V lookup: CDR1 GTSNPN, CDR2 SVGIG (reference sequence). Between the trimmed V and J ends, which lost 2 bases and 3 bases, there was a span of 14 bases. CDR3 coding DNA: TGTGCCTGGAGTAATACAGGGTTCGGCAAAAACATTCAGTACTTC. Protein product: CAWSNTGFGKNIQYF.